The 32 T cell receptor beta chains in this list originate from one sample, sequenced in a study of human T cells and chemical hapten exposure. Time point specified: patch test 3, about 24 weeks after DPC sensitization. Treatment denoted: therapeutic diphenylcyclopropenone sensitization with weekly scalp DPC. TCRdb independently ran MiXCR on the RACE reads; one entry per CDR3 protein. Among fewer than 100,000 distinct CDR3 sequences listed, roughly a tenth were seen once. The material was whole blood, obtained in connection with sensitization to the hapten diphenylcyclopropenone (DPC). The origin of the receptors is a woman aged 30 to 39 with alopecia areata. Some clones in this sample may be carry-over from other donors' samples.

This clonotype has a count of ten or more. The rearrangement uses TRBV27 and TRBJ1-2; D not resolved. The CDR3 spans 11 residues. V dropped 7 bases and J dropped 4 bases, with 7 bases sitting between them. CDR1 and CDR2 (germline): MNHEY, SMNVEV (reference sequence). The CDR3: CASTQTYGYTF. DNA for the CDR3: TGTGCCAGCACACAGACCTATGGCTACACCTTC.

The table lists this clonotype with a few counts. As DNA, the CDR3 is TGTGCCAGCACCGCGCCGTTAGTTCTCGCGGGCTACACCTTC. Its protein is CASTAPLVLAGYTF. The chain links TRBV7-9 to TRBJ1-2; D is unresolved. Germline-derived CDR1 and CDR2 are SEHNR and FQNEAQ (reference sequence). The V end lost 7 bases, the J end lost 8 bases, and 20 bases lay between the germline ends. This CDR3 region has 14 residues.

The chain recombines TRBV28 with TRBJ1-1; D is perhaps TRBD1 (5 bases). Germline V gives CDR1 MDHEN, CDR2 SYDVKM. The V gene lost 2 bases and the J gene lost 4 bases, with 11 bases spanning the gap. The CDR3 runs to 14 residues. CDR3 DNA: TGTGCCAGCAGTTTACTTAGAACAGGCACTGAAGCTTTCTTT. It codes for CASSLLRTGTEAFF.

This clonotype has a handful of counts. In DNA form, the CDR3 reads TGTGCCAGCTCACCAGGTAGGGAGGCCTACAATGAGCAGTTCTTC. This sequence encodes CASSPGREAYNEQFF. The chain is built from TRBV18 and TRBJ2-1, with TRBD2 as a possible D gene (6 bases). The germline V gene encodes CDR1 KGHSH and CDR2 LQKENI. The V end lost 2 bases, the J end lost 2 bases, and 10 bases lay between the germline ends. This CDR3 is built from 15 residues.

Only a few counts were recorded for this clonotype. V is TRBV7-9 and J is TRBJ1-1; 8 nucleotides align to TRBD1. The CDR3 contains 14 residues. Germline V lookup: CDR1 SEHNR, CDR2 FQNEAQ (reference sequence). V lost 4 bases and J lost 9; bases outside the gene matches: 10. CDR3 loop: CASSSESGTGKAFF. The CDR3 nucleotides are TGTGCCAGCAGCTCAGAATCCGGGACAGGCAAAGCTTTCTTT.

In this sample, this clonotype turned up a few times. The CDR3 region has the DNA TGTGCCAGCAGTCCTCATAGTAGCGGGAGGGCCGACGAGCAGTACTTC. Residues: CASSPHSSGRADEQYF. V is TRBV6-5 and J is TRBJ2-7, with 11 bases matching TRBD2. The trim removed 5 bases at V and 5 bases at J, leaving 11 bases unmatched. The germline V gene encodes CDR1 MNHEY and CDR2 SVGAGI. The CDR3 runs to 16 residues.

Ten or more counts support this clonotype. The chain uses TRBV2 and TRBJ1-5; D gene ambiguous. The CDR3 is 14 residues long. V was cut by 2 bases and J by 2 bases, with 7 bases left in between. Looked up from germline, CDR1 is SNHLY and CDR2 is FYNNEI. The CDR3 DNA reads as TGTGCCAGCAGTGAAAGTACAGGCAATCAGCCCCAGCATTTT. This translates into CASSESTGNQPQHF.

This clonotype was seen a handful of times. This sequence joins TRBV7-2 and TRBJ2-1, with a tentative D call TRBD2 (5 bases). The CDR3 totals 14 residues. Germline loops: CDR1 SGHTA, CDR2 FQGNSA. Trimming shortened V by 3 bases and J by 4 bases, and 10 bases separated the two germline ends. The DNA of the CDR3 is TGTGCCAGCAGCTTGAGGGCTAATTACAATGAGCAGTTCTTC. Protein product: CASSLRANYNEQFF. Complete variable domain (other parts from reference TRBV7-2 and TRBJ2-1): GAGVSQSPSNKVTEKGKDVELRCDPISGHTALYWYRQSLGQGLEFLIYFQGNSAPDKSGLPSDRFSAERTGGSVSTLTIQRTQQEDSAVYLCASSLRANYNEQFFGPGTRLTVL.

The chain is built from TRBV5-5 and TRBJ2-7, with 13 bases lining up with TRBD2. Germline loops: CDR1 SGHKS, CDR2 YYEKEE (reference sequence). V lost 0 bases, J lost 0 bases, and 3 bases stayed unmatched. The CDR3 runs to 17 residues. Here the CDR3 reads CASSLGLAGGTSYEQYF. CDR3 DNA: TGTGCCAGCAGCTTGGGACTAGCGGGAGGCACCTCCTACGAGCAGTACTTC.

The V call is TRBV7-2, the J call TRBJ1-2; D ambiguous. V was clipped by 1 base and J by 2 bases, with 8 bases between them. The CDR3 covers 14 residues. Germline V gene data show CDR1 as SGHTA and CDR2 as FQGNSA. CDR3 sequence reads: CASSLGGQNYGYTF. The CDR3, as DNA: TGTGCCAGCAGCTTAGGAGGTCAGAACTATGGCTACACCTTC.

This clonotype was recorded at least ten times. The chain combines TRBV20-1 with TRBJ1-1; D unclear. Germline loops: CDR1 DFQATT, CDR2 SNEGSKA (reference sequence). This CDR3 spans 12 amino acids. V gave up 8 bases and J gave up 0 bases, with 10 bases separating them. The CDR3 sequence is CSPYGMNTEAFF. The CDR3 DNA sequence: TGCAGTCCATACGGGATGAACACTGAAGCTTTCTTT.

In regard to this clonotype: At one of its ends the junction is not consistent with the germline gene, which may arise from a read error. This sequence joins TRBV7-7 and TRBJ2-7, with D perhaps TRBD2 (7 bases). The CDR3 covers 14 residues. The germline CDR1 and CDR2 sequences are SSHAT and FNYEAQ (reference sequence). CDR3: CASSPGEGGYEQYF. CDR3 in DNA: TGTGCTAGCAGCCCCGGGGAGGGGGGCTACGAGCAGTACTTC.

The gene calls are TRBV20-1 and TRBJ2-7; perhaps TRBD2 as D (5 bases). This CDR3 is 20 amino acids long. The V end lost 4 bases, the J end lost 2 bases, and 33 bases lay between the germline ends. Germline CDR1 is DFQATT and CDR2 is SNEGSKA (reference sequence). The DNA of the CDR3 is TGCAGTGCTAAGCCTTCCGGGGTAGGATTTCTTTTCGTGGCGACCTACGAGCAGTACGTC. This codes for CSAKPSGVGFLFVATYEQYV.

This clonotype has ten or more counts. The CDR3 region is CASSQDYRAGEQYF. The CDR3 nucleotides read TGTGCCAGCAGCCAAGATTACAGGGCTGGAGAGCAGTACTTC. This chain connects TRBV4-2 to TRBJ2-7; maybe TRBD1 (6 bases). Germline V gives CDR1 LGHNA, CDR2 YNFKEQ. The CDR3 loop spans 14 amino acids. V was trimmed by 0 bases and J by 7 bases, leaving 13 bases between them.

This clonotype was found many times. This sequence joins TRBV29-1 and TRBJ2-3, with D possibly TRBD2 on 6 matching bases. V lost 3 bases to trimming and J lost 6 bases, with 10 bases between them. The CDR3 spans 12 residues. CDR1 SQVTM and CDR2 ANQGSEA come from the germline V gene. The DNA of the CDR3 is TGCAGCGTTGAGGAGGGGCCGGATACGCAGTATTTT. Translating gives CSVEEGPDTQYF.

CDR3 bases: TGCGCCAGCAGCCGATTTCCAGTTCGGGGTCCCCAGCCCCAGCATTTT. Translation: CASSRFPVRGPQPQHF. V usage is TRBV4-1 and J usage is TRBJ1-5; D gene uncertain. V was shortened by 4 bases and J by 7 bases, with 20 bases between the two germline ends. Germline V gives CDR1 MGHRA, CDR2 YSYEKL. The CDR3 is made up of 16 amino acids.

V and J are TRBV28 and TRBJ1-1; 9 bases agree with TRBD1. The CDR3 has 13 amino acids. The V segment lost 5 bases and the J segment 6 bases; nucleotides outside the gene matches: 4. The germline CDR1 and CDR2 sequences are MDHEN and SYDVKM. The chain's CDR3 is CASSGQGNPEAFF. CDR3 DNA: TGTGCCAGCAGTGGACAGGGGAATCCTGAAGCTTTCTTT. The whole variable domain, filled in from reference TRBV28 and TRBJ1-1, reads DVKVTQSSRYLVKRTGEKVFLECVQDMDHENMFWYRQDPGLGLRLIYFSYDVKMKEKGDIPEGYSVSREKKERFSLILESASTNQTSMYLCASSGQGNPEAFFGQGTRLTVV.

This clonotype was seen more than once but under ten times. The CDR3 spells CASSLEQGNSPLHF. DNA for the CDR3: TGCGCCAGCAGCTTGGAACAGGGTAATTCACCCCTCCACTTT. The J gene is TRBJ1-6, the V gene TRBV5-1; TRBD1 is a possible D gene (6 bases). V was shortened by 0 bases and J by 6 bases, with 7 bases between the two germline ends. The CDR3 length is 14 residues. CDR1 is SGHRS and CDR2 is YFSETQ in the germline V gene.

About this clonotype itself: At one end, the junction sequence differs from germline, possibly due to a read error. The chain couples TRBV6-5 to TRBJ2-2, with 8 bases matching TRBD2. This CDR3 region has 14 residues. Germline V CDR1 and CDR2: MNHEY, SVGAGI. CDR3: CASAPGREVGKLFF. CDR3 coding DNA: TGTGCCAGCGCCCCCGGGAGGGAAGTCGGGAAGCTGTTTTTT.

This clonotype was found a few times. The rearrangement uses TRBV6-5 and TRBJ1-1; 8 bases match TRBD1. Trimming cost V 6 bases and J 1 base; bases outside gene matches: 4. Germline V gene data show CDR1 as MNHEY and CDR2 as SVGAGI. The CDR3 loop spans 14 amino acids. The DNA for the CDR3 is TGTGCCAGCAGGAGGACAGGGCCGAACACTGAAGCTTTCTTT. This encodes CASRRTGPNTEAFF.

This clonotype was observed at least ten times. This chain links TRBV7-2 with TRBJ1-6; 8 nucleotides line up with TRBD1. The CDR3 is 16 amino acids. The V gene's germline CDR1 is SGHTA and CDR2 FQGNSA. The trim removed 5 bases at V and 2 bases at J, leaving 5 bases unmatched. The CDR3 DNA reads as TGTGCCAGCAGCGGCCGGGACAGGACCTATAATTCACCCCTCCACTTT. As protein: CASSGRDRTYNSPLHF.

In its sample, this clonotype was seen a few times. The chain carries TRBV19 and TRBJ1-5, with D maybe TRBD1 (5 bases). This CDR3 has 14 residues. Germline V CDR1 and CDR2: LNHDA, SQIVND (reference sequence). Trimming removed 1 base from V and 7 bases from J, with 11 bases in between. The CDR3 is CASSIGGRDQPQHF. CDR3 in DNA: TGTGCCAGTAGTATAGGGGGTAGGGACCAGCCCCAGCATTTT. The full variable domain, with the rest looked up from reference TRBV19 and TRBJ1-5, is DGGITQSPKYLFRKEGQNVTLSCEQNLNHDAMYWYRQDPGQGLRLIYYSQIVNDFQKGDIAEGYSVSREKKESFPLTVTSAQKNPTAFYLCASSIGGRDQPQHFGDGTRLSIL.

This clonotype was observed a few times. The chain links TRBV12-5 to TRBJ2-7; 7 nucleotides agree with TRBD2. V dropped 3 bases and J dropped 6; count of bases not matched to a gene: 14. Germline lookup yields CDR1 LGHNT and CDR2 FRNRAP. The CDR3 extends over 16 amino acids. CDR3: CASGFDHGRWTREQYV. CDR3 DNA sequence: TGTGCTAGTGGTTTTGACCACGGGAGGTGGACGCGCGAGCAGTACGTC.

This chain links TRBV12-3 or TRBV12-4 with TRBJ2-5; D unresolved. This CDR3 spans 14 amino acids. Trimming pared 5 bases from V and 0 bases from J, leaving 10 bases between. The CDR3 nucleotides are TGTGCCAGCAGTCTAGACTCGTACCAAGAGACCCAGTACTTC. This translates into CASSLDSYQETQYF.

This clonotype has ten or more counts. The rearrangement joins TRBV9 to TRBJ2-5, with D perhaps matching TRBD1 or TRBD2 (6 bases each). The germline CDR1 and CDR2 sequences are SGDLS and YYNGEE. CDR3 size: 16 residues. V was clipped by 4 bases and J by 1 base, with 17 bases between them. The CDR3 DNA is TGTGCCAGCAGCCGCTTGGGTCGGGGGCGCCAAGAGACCCAGTACTTC. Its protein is CASSRLGRGRQETQYF.

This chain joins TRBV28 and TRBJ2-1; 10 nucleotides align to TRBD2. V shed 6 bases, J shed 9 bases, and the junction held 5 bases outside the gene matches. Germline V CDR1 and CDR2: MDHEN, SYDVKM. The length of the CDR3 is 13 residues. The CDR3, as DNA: TGTGCCAGCAGAAGCGGGGGGGCCCCTGAGCAGTTCTTC. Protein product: CASRSGGAPEQFF.

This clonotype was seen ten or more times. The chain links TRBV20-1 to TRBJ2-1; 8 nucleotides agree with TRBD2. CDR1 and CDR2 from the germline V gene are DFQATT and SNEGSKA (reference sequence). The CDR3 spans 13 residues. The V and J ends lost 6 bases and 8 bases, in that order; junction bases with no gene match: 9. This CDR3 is CSAPPGRAYEQFF. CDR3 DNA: TGCAGTGCCCCCCCCGGGAGGGCCTATGAGCAGTTCTTC.

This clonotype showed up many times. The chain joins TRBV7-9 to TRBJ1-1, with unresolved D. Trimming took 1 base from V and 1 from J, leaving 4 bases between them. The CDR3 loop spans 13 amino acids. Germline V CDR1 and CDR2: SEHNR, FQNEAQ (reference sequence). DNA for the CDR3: TGTGCCAGCAGCTTAGAGGGGAACACTGAAGCTTTCTTT. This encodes CASSLEGNTEAFF. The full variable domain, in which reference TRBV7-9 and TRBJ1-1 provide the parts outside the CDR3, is DTGVSQNPRHKITKRGQNVTFRCDPISEHNRLYWYRQTLGQGPEFLTYFQNEAQLEKSRLLSDRFSAERPKGSFSTLEIQRTEQGDSAMYLCASSLEGNTEAFFGQGTRLTVV.

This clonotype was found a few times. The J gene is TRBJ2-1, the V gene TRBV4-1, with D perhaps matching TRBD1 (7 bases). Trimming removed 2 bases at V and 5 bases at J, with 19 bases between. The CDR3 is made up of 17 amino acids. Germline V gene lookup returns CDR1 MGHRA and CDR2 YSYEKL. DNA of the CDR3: TGCGCCAGCAGCCAACTGACAGGGAGGCACACACACAATGAGCAGTTCTTC. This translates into CASSQLTGRHTHNEQFF.

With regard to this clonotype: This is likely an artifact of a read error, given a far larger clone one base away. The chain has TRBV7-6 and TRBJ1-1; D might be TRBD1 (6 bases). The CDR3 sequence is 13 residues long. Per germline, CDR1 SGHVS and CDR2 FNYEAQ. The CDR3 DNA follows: TGTGCCAGCAGCTTTACAGGGAACACTGGAGCTTTCTTT. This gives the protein CASSFTGNTGAFF.

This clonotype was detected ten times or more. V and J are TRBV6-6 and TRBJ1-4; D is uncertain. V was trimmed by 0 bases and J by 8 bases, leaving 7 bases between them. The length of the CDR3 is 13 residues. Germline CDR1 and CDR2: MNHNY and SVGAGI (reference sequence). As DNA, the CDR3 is TGTGCCAGCAGTTACTCGAGGGCCGAAAAACTGTTTTTT. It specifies CASSYSRAEKLFF.

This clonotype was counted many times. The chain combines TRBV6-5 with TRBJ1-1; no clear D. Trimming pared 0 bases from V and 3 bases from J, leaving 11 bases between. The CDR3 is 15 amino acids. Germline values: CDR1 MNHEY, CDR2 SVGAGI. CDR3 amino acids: CASSYSQSGDTEAFF. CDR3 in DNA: TGTGCCAGCAGTTACTCGCAGTCCGGGGACACTGAAGCTTTCTTT.